These 18 T cell receptor beta chains came from one sample sequenced in a study of blood T cells in healthy people across ages. Then a second PCR, running roughly 7 to 11 cycles, was carried out with a sample-barcoded 5' primer and a J-beta primer mix. A single record per CDR3 protein comes from TCRdb applying MiXCR to the 5' RACE reads. The data show over 700,000 distinct CDR3 sequences, roughly 50% seen once. Source material: blood. The receptors stem from a man aged 80 or over in good health.

This clonotype was seen once. The chain has TRBV7-9 and TRBJ2-3; 9 nucleotides match TRBD2. The junction had 13 bases not matched to a gene; V was cut back by 1 base and J by 14 bases. Germline V gene sequence: CDR1 SEHNR, CDR2 FQNEAQ (reference sequence). This CDR3 is built from 15 residues. This chain's CDR3 is CASSLVAGGVRDAYF. CDR3 sequence (DNA): TGTGCCAGCAGCTTAGTTGCGGGAGGGGTCAGAGACGCGTATTTT.

This clonotype has just a few counts. This chain joins TRBV3-1 and TRBJ2-6; TRBD1 might be the D (6 bases). V lost 3 bases and J lost 2, with 8 bases in between. Germline V lookup: CDR1 LGHDT, CDR2 YNNKEL (reference sequence). The CDR3 has 15 residues. The CDR3 DNA follows: TGTGCCAGCAGCCACCAGGGGCCTGGGGCCAACGTCCTGACTTTC. As protein: CASSHQGPGANVLTF. Complete variable domain (other parts from reference TRBV3-1 and TRBJ2-6): DTAVSQTPKYLVTQMGNDKSIKCEQNLGHDTMYWYKQDSKKFLKIMFSYNNKELIINETVPNRFSPKSPDKAHLNLHINSLELGDSAVYFCASSHQGPGANVLTFGAGSRLTVL.

The chain has TRBV20-1 and TRBJ1-6; possibly TRBD1 for D (6 bases). Looked up from germline, CDR1 is DFQATT and CDR2 is SNEGSKA (reference sequence). V was pared by 6 bases and J by 9 bases, with 15 bases between. CDR3 length: 13 residues. The chain's CDR3 is CSALGQTTSPLHF. CDR3 DNA sequence: TGCAGTGCCCTCGGACAGACCACTTCACCCCTCCACTTT.

V is TRBV3-1 and J is TRBJ2-5; TRBD2 aligns across 8 bases. The DNA end favors TRBJ2-7, so the J call may be wrong. The CDR3 loop spans 15 amino acids. Germline V lookup: CDR1 LGHDT, CDR2 YNNKEL (reference sequence). The DNA of the CDR3 is TGTGCCAGCACCCGAGGGGGACTAGTAGCCTACGAGCAGTACTTC. This sequence encodes CASTRGGLVAYEQYF.

This clonotype was counted a few times. CDR3 sequence (DNA): TGCAGCGTTGCAAGGGACAGTGGTAATGAAAAACTGTTTTTT. It is translated as CSVARDSGNEKLFF. V is TRBV29-1 and J is TRBJ1-4, with 7 bases identical to TRBD1. V gave up 4 bases and J gave up 4 bases; unmatched junction bases: 6. In germline, CDR1 is SQVTM, CDR2 ANQGSEA. The CDR3 runs to 14 residues.

The chain joins TRBV7-3 to TRBJ2-1, with 10 positions matching TRBD2. The V and J ends lost 5 bases and 7 bases, in that order; junction bases with no gene match: 11. The length of the CDR3 is 16 residues. Germline V gene sequence: CDR1 SGHTA, CDR2 FQGTGA. DNA for the CDR3: TGTGCCAGCAGCCCGGGGGGAGCGGGAGGGTGGAATGAGCAGTTCTTC. Residues: CASSPGGAGGWNEQFF.

In this sample, this clonotype turned up a few times. This chain joins TRBV29-1 and TRBJ2-5; D is unresolved. This CDR3 contains 12 residues. The V gene's germline CDR1 is SQVTM and CDR2 ANQGSEA. V shed 7 bases and J shed 0 bases, with 9 bases lying between them. CDR3 in amino acids: CSAETDQETQYF. CDR3 bases: TGCAGCGCTGAGACGGACCAAGAGACCCAGTACTTC.

The chain couples TRBV12-3 or TRBV12-4 to TRBJ2-4, with 7 bases identical to TRBD1. The CDR3 covers 13 residues. The ends lost 7 bases at V and 6 bases at J; junction bases unmatched: 6. In nucleotides, the CDR3 is TGTGCCAGCAACCGACAGGGTTTAAACATTCAGTACTTC. It translates to CASNRQGLNIQYF.

The gene calls are TRBV29-1 and TRBJ2-4; no reliable D call. The J call may not be correct, given that the DNA end is closer to TRBJ2-7. CDR1 and CDR2 from the germline V gene are SQVTM and ANQGSEA. The CDR3 is made up of 12 amino acids. The CDR3, as DNA: TGCAGCGTCCTAAGAAGTCAGTCCGAGCAGTACTTC. It is translated as CSVLRSQSEQYF.

The chain has TRBV29-1 and TRBJ2-5, with a tentative D call TRBD1 (6 bases). Deletions cut 5 bases from V and 1 base from J, with 17 bases between. Germline V gives CDR1 SQVTM, CDR2 ANQGSEA. The CDR3 runs to 15 residues. CDR3 in amino acids: CSVSRAGDIQETQYF. CDR3 DNA sequence: TGCAGCGTTAGTAGGGCAGGGGACATCCAAGAGACCCAGTACTTC.

This chain connects TRBV4-1 to TRBJ2-4; D not certain. Trimming took off 7 bases at V and 13 bases at J, with 14 bases between the two ends. CDR3 length: 11 amino acids. Germline V lookup: CDR1 MGHRA, CDR2 YSYEKL. CDR3 DNA sequence: TGCGCCAGCACCGGTCAATCCCTGCAGTACTTC. This sequence encodes CASTGQSLQYF.

This clonotype was counted only a few times. The chain employs TRBV11-2 and TRBJ2-5; D might be TRBD2 (6 bases). CDR3 length: 14 residues. Germline V gene lookup returns CDR1 SGHAT and CDR2 FQNNGV. The V end lost 1 base, the J end lost 4 bases, and 10 bases lay between the germline ends. The CDR3 is CASSLGRRGETQYF. DNA of the CDR3: TGTGCCAGCAGCTTAGGGCGGAGGGGAGAGACCCAGTACTTC.

The V and J genes are TRBV29-1 and TRBJ2-3, with TRBD2 matching over 11 bases. The V segment lost 6 bases and the J segment 3 bases; nucleotides outside the gene matches: 8. CDR3 length equals 15 residues. Germline V lookup: CDR1 SQVTM, CDR2 ANQGSEA. The CDR3 here is CSVHPSGRSTDTQYF. The DNA of the CDR3 is TGCAGCGTGCACCCTAGCGGGAGGAGTACAGATACGCAGTATTTT.

This chain connects TRBV7-3 to TRBJ2-1; D unclear. The ends were cut back, 6 bases at V and 2 bases at J, with 8 bases in the middle. The CDR3 sequence is 13 residues long. Germline CDR1 reads SGHTA; CDR2 reads FQGTGA. The CDR3 spells CASSLSTYNEQFF. The CDR3 nucleotides read TGTGCCAGCAGTTTATCCACCTACAATGAGCAGTTCTTC.

The chain has TRBV29-1 and TRBJ2-1; D assignment may be TRBD1 or TRBD2 (6 bases each). CDR3 length: 14 amino acids. The germline gives CDR1 SQVTM, CDR2 ANQGSEA. Trimming pared 6 bases from V and 2 bases from J, leaving 14 bases between. In DNA, the CDR3 is TGCAGCGTCGCGGGGACATCTACCTACAATGAGCAGTTCTTC. Translated, it gives CSVAGTSTYNEQFF.

In its sample, this clonotype was seen once. The V call is TRBV7-2, the J call TRBJ2-1, with D maybe TRBD2 (6 bases). CDR3 length: 14 residues. V was clipped by 3 bases and J by 9 bases, with 15 bases between them. Germline CDR1 reads SGHTA; CDR2 reads FQGNSA. For the CDR3, the DNA is TGTGCCAGCAGCTTCTCAACTAGCAGCGGTGAGCAGTTCTTC. Translated, it gives CASSFSTSSGEQFF.

The CDR3 loop reads CASSVGDRGHGYTF. The CDR3 DNA reads as TGTGCCAGCAGCGTAGGGGACAGGGGCCATGGCTACACCTTC. The chain has TRBV9 and TRBJ1-2; 10 bases are shared with TRBD1. After removal of 0 bases from V and 6 bases from J, the junction contained 2 bases not matched to a gene. The CDR3 extends over 14 amino acids. The V gene's germline CDR1 is SGDLS and CDR2 YYNGEE.

The gene calls are TRBV9 and TRBJ2-3; D possibly corresponds to TRBD1 (6 bases). Trimming cost V 4 bases and J 0 bases, with 15 bases left between them. From germline, CDR1 is SGDLS and CDR2 YYNGEE. The CDR3 sequence is 16 residues long. CDR3 amino acids: CASSRTGTSSTDTQYF. CDR3 nucleotides: TGTGCCAGCAGCCGAACAGGGACCTCTAGCACAGATACGCAGTATTTT.